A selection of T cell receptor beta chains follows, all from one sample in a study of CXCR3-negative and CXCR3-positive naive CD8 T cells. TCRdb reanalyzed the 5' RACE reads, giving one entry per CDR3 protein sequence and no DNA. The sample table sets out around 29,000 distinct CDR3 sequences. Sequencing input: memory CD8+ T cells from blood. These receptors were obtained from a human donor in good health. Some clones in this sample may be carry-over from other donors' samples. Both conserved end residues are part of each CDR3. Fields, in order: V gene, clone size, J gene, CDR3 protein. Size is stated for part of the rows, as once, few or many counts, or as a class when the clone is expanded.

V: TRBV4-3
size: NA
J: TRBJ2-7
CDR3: CASSHGEGSEQYF

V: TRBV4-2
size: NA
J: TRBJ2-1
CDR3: CASSQEGGFNEQFF

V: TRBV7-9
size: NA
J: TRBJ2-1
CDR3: CASRASSGGAPYNEQFF

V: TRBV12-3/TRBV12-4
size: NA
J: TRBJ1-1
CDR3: CASSAGDTEAFF

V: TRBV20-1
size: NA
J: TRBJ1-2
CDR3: CSARDVYRDGYTF

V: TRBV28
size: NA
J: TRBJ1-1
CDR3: CASSLPAARDTEAFF

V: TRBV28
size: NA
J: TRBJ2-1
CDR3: CASQSGTTSYNEQFF

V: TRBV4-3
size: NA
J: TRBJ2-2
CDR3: CASSQDRHNSNTGELFF

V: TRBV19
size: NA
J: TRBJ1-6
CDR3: CASTPTGGNSPLHF

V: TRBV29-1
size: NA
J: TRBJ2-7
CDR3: CSVEDQTGSYEQYF

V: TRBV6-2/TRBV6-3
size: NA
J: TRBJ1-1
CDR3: CASSYSPTGLSTEAFF

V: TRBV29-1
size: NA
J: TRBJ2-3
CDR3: CSGKDSYTDTQYF

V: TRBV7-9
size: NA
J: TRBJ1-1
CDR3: CASSLIEGDGAFF

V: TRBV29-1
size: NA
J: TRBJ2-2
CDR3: CSVYLDGTGELFF

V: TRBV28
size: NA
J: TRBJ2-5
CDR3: CASSLFQAGWVETQYF

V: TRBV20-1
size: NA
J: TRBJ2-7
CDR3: CSATESGGGFSYEQYF

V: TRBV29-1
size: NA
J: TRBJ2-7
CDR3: CSAEGGSYEQYF

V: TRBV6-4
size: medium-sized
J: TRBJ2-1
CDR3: CASRTRLAGGNNEQFF

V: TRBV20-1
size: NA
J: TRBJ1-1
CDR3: CSALIGNTEAFF

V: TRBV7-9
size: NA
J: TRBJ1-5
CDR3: CASSQGQGVGHQPQHF

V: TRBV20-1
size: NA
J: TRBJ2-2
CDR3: CSPGLANTGELFF

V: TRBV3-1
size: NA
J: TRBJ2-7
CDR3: CASSHNGGTLSEQYF

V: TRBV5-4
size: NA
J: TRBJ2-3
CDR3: CASSPARASGGAPDTQYF

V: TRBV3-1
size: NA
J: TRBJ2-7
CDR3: CASSQGSGGPYEQYF

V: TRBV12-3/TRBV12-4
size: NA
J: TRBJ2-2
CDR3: CASSLRDSYTGELFF

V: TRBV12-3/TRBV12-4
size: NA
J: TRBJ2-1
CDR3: CASSLVEALGNEQFF

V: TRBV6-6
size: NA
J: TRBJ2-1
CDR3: CASSLGTGRYNEQFF

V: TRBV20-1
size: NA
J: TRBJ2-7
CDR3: CSARGSGTQNSYEQYF

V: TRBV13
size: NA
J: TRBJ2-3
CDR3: CASSTTGPDTQYF

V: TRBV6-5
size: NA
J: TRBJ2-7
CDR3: CASSYEEGAYEQYF

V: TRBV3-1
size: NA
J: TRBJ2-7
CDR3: CASSRNTGTDEQYF